The 19 T cell receptor beta chains reported below all come from one sample, sequenced in a study of blood T cell repertoires in COVID-19. Some clones are missing from TCRdb's copy, which holds only in-frame ones; the method was immunoSEQ multiplex PCR. This table holds a few hundred thousand clones, roughly 84% found once. The sample comprised PBMCs or T cells enriched from blood (not recorded which). The receptors here all came from a man aged 25-40 years in a cohort exposed to, infected with or recovered from COVID-19 (not recorded which).

The J gene is TRBJ1-3, the V gene TRBV27, with D uncertain. Germline V gene lookup returns CDR1 MNHEY and CDR2 SMNVEV (reference sequence). The CDR3 spans 16 residues. The germline V and J ends were trimmed by 2 bases and 1 base, with 12 bases remaining between them. The chain's CDR3 is CASSLSVGASGNTIYF. CDR3 bases: TGTGCCAGCAGTTTAAGCGTGGGAGCATCTGGAAACACCATATATTTT.

The chain combines TRBV27 with TRBJ2-3, with 9 bases lining up with TRBD2. The CDR3 sequence is 16 residues long. The V and J ends lost 0 bases and 2 bases, in that order; junction bases with no gene match: 3. Per the germline V gene, CDR1 is MNHEY and CDR2 is SMNVEV (reference sequence). The CDR3: CASSLSTSGYTDTQYF. The CDR3 DNA is TGTGCCAGCAGTTTATCGACTAGCGGATACACAGATACGCAGTATTTT.

This clone was seen a few times. This sequence joins TRBV5-1 and TRBJ2-2; 7 nucleotides agree with TRBD1. With V trimmed by 4 bases and J by 4 bases, 7 bases remained unmatched. Germline V gene sequence: CDR1 SGHRS, CDR2 YFSETQ. This CDR3 has 15 residues. CDR3 sequence reads: CASSGGQWGTGELFF. The DNA for the CDR3 is TGCGCCAGCAGCGGGGGACAGTGGGGCACCGGGGAGCTGTTTTTT.

The J gene is TRBJ1-3, the V gene TRBV28, with D possibly matching TRBD1 (6 bases). The CDR3 length is 18 residues. The V end lost 5 bases, the J end lost 4 bases, and 24 bases lay between the germline ends. Germline V lookup: CDR1 MDHEN, CDR2 SYDVKM. CDR3 region: CASSPNRKGVSLGNTIYF. The CDR3 coding sequence is TGTGCCAGCAGTCCCAATCGGAAGGGGGTAAGTCTCGGAAACACCATATATTTT.

In its sample, this clone was seen once. V and J are TRBV2 and TRBJ2-7; perhaps TRBD2 as D (6 bases). The CDR3 is made up of 13 amino acids. Germline CDR1 SNHLY, CDR2 FYNNEI. V shed 6 bases and J shed 4 bases, with 13 bases lying between them. CDR3 loop: CASRIEGLYEQYF. The CDR3, as DNA: TGTGCCAGCAGAATCGAGGGACTTTACGAGCAGTACTTC.

This rearrangement joins TRBV19 to TRBJ2-7, with 8 bases matching TRBD1. V shed 5 bases and J 11 bases; nucleotides not matched to a gene: 11. CDR1 and CDR2 from the germline V gene are LNHDA and SQIVND (reference sequence). CDR3 length: 13 residues. The CDR3 sequence is CASSFLRTGQKYF. CDR3 DNA: TGTGCCAGTAGTTTCTTACGGACAGGGCAGAAGTACTTC.

This sequence joins TRBV5-1 and TRBJ2-1; TRBD1 agrees at 8 bases. Per the germline V gene, CDR1 is SGHRS and CDR2 is YFSETQ. J gave up 6 bases and V 5 bases, and 1 base lay outside the gene matches. CDR3 length: 12 residues. The DNA for the CDR3 is TGCGCCAGCAGAGACAGGGGCAATGAGCAGTTCTTC. This translates into CASRDRGNEQFF.

The V gene is TRBV6-6, the J gene TRBJ1-5; D possibly corresponds to TRBD1 (5 bases). Germline CDR1 reads MNHNY; CDR2 reads SVGAGI (reference sequence). The V end was cut by 0 bases, the J end by 0 bases, with 9 bases between. This CDR3 is built from 16 residues. The CDR3 sequence is CASSYSAGNSNQPQHF. The DNA of the CDR3 is TGTGCCAGCAGTTACTCGGCAGGGAATAGCAATCAGCCCCAGCATTTT.

CDR3 region: CASGGDFYGYTF. CDR3 nucleotide sequence: TGTGCCAGCGGAGGGGATTTCTATGGCTACACCTTC. The rearrangement links TRBV5-4 to TRBJ1-2; D perhaps matches TRBD1 (5 bases). The germline gives CDR1 SGHNT, CDR2 YYREEE (reference sequence). This CDR3 has 12 residues. With 7 bases removed from V and 4 bases from J, the gap between germline ends came to 11 bases.

The chain links TRBV18 to TRBJ2-7; 7 bases fit TRBD2. The ends lost 2 bases at V and 2 bases at J; junction bases unmatched: 9. From germline, CDR1 is KGHSH and CDR2 LQKENI. The CDR3 has 16 amino acids. Here the CDR3 DNA reads TGTGCCAGCTCACCAAGGATACGCGGGAGCCCCTACGAGCAGTACTTC. Amino acid sequence: CASSPRIRGSPYEQYF.

The chain is built from TRBV3-1 (or the pseudogene TRBV3-2) and TRBJ1-2; D is ambiguous. CDR3 size: 14 residues. Germline CDR1 and CDR2: LGHDT and YNNKEL (reference sequence). V was clipped by 4 bases and J by 3 bases, with 12 bases between them. In DNA, the CDR3 is TGTGCCAGCAGCCTGCGGGGAACTGACTATGGCTACACCTTC. Protein sequence: CASSLRGTDYGYTF.

The chain uses TRBV11-2 and TRBJ2-1; tentative D call: TRBD1 (6 bases). CDR3 size: 15 residues. V was cut by 6 bases and J by 3 bases, with 15 bases left in between. Per the germline V gene, CDR1 is SGHAT and CDR2 is FQNNGV. CDR3 region: CASRTNRGIYNEQFF. In nucleotides, the CDR3 is TGTGCCAGCAGAACGAATAGGGGGATCTACAATGAGCAGTTCTTC.

The CDR3 is CASSDSPATSTDTQYF. CDR3 DNA: TGTGCCAGCAGTGACTCCCCCGCGACTAGCACAGATACGCAGTATTTT. This sequence joins TRBV6-4 and TRBJ2-3; D is uncertain. Germline assignment: CDR1 MRHNA and CDR2 SNTAGT. The CDR3 runs to 16 residues. V lost 0 bases and J 0 bases, leaving 10 bases between the germline ends.

The rearrangement joins TRBV28 to TRBJ1-5; 8 bases align to TRBD1. Germline loops: CDR1 MDHEN, CDR2 SYDVKM. Germline trimming cut 5 bases from V and 5 bases from J; bases unmatched to any gene: 5. This CDR3 comprises 14 residues. CDR3 residues: CASSVRGLDQPQHF. The CDR3 DNA follows: TGTGCCAGCAGTGTCAGGGGGCTGGATCAGCCCCAGCATTTT.

This chain links TRBV13 with TRBJ2-2; 8 bases align to TRBD2. CDR3 length equals 18 residues. CDR1 and CDR2 (germline): PRHDT, FYEKMQ (reference sequence). V was clipped by 6 bases and J by 7 bases; unmatched bases: 19. The CDR3 nucleotides are TGTGCCAGCAGACAAAATCCGGGACTAGGAATTAATGTCGGGGAGCTGTTTTTT. Encoded protein: CASRQNPGLGINVGELFF.

On this clone itself: Just one base apart from a much larger clone, this may be a read error. The chain couples TRBV6-4 to TRBJ1-6, with TRBD1 identical over 7 bases. Germline values: CDR1 MRHNA, CDR2 SNTAGT. J lost 7 bases, V lost 5 bases, and 5 bases had no gene match. The CDR3 sequence is 14 residues long. The CDR3 DNA reads TGTGCCAGCAGTCCCGGGACAGTAAATTCACCCCTCCACTTT. Its translation: CASSPGTVNSPLHF.

This clone was counted once. The chain links TRBV19 to TRBJ2-1; D is ambiguous. The germline CDR1 and CDR2 sequences are LNHDA and SQIVND (reference sequence). CDR3 length equals 15 residues. Trimming removed 1 base at V and 0 bases at J, with 7 bases between. The CDR3 here is CASSIVRSSYNEQFF. Written as DNA, the CDR3 is TGTGCCAGTAGTATAGTGAGGAGCTCCTACAATGAGCAGTTCTTC.

This clone was detected only a few times. The chain couples TRBV6-5 to TRBJ1-6; maybe TRBD1 (5 bases). The CDR3 loop spans 14 amino acids. Deletions cut 9 bases from V and 6 bases from J, with 15 bases between. Per germline, CDR1 MNHEY and CDR2 SVGAGI. As DNA, the CDR3 is TGTGCCAGTTATGCAGGGAGGGGTAATTCACCCCTCCACTTT. Its protein product is CASYAGRGNSPLHF.

The chain is built from TRBV7-3 and TRBJ2-5; 8 positions agree with TRBD1. This CDR3 is built from 15 residues. V lost 5 bases to trimming and J lost 4 bases; unmatched junction nucleotides: 9. Per the germline V gene, CDR1 is SGHTA and CDR2 is FQGTGA. The DNA for the CDR3 is TGTGCCAGCAGCACTACAGGGGGAGGAGGAGAGACCCAGTACTTC. Translating it yields CASSTTGGGGETQYF.